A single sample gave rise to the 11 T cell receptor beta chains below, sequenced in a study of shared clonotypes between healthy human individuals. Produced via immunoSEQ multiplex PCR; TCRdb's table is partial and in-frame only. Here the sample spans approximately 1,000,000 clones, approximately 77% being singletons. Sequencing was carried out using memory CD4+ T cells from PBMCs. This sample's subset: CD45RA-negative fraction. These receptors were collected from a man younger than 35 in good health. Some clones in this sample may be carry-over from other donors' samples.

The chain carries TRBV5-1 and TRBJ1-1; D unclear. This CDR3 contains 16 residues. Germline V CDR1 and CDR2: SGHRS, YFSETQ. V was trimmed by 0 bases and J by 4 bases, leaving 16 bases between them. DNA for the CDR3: TGCGCCAGCAGCTTGGAATGGGTTAGCGTGGGCACTGAAGCTTTCTTT. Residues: CASSLEWVSVGTEAFF.

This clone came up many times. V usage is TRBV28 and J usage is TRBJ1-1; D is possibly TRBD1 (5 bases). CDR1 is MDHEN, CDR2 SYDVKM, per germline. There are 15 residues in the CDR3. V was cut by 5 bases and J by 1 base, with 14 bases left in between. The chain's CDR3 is CASSPHDRSNTEAFF. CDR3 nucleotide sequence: TGTGCCAGCAGTCCGCATGACAGATCGAACACTGAAGCTTTCTTT.

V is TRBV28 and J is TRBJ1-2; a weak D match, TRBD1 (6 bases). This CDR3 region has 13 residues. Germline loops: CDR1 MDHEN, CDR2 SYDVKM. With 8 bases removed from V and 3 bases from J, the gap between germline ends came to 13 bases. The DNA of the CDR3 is TGTGCCAGCCTAACACAGGGATACTATGGCTACACCTTC. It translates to CASLTQGYYGYTF.

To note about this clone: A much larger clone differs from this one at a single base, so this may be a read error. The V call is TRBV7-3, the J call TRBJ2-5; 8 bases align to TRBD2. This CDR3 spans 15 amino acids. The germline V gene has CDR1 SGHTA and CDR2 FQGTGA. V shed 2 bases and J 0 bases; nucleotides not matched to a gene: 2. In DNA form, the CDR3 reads TGTGCCAGCAGCTTAGTAGCGGGGTACCAAGAGACCCAGTACTTC. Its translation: CASSLVAGYQETQYF.

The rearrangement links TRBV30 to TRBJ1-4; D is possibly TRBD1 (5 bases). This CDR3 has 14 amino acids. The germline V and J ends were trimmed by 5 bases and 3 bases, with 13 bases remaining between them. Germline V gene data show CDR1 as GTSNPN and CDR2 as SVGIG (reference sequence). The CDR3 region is CAWSRGAANEKLFF. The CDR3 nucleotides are TGTGCCTGGTCACGGGGCGCGGCTAATGAAAAACTGTTTTTT.

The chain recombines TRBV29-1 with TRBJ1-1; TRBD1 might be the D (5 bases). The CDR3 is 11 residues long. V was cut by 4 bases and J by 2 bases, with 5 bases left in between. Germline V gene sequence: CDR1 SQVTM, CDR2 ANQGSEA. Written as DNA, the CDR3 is TGCAGCGTTGGGACAAACACTGAAGCTTTCTTT. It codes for CSVGTNTEAFF.

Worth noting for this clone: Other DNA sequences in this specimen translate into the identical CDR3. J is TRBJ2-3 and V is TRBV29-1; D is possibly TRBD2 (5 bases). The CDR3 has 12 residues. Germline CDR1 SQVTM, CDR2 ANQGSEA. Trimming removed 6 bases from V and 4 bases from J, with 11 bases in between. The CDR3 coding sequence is TGCAGCGTGGAGGCCGGGGCAGATACGCAGTATTTT. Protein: CSVEAGADTQYF.

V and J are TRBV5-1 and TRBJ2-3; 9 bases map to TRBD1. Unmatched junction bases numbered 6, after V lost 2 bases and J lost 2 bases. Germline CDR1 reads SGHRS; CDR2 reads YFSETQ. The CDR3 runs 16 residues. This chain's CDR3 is CASSFGTGSSTDTQYF. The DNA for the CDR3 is TGCGCCAGCAGCTTTGGGACAGGGAGCTCCACAGATACGCAGTATTTT.

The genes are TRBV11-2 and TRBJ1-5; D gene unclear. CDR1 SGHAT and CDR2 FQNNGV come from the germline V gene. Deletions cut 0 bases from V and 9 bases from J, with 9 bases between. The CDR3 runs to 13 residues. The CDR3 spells CASSLDLFGPQHF. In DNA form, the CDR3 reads TGTGCCAGCAGCTTAGACCTGTTTGGGCCCCAGCATTTT. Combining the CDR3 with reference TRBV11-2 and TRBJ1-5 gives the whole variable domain EAGVAQSPRYKIIEKRQSVAFWCNPISGHATLYWYQQILGQGPKLLIQFQNNGVVDDSQLPKDRFSAERLKGVDSTLKIQPAKLEDSAVYLCASSLDLFGPQHFGDGTRLSIL.

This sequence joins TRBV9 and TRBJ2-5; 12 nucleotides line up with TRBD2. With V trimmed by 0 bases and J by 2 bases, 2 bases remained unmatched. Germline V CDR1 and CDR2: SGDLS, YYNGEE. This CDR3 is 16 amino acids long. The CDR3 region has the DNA TGTGCCAGCAGCGTAGGAGGACTAGCGGGACAAGAGACCCAGTACTTC. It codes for CASSVGGLAGQETQYF.

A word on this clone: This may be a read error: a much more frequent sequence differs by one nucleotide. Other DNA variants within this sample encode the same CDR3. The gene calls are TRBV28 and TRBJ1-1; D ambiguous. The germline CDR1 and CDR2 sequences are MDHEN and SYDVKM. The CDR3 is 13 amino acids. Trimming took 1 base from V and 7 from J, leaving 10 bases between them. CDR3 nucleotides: TGTGCCAGCAGTTTATCCGGTACAGTTGAAGCTTTCTTT. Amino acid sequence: CASSLSGTVEAFF.